These T cell receptor beta chains were read from a single sample in a study of blood T cell repertoires in COVID-19. Profiling relied on immunoSEQ multiplex PCR, and the TCRdb table lists in-frame clones only, not all of them. The data show 250,000 or so clones, 87% seen once. Sequencing was done on a sample of peripheral blood. Source of these receptors: a woman between 35 and 50 years old who had recovered from COVID-19. The CDR3 runs from the conserved cysteine through the conserved F or W. The D gene is left open where the match is weak. Where a row states a size, it is once, few, many or the class of an expanded clone; other rows omit it.

TRBJ2-2,TRBV6-5,.,.,CASSARRGLAGELFF,TGTGCCAGCAGCGCTCGAAGGGGCTTGGCCGGGGAGCTGTTTTTT
TRBJ2-2,TRBV2,TRBD1,.,CATRPGQGPGELFF,TGTGCCACCCGACCGGGACAGGGGCCCGGGGAGCTGTTTTTT
TRBJ1-3,TRBV10-1,TRBD1,once,CASSEGTGDFSGNTIYF,TGCGCCAGCAGTGAGGGGACAGGCGACTTCTCTGGAAACACCATATATTTT
TRBJ2-1,TRBV3-1/TRBV3-2,TRBD2,.,CASSQGTSGGAHEQFF,TGTGCCAGCAGCCAAGGGACTAGCGGGGGGGCCCATGAGCAGTTCTTC
TRBJ2-1,TRBV19,TRBD1,.,CASSIPSRDREGNEQFF,TGTGCCAGTAGTATACCCTCCCGGGACAGGGAGGGCAATGAGCAGTTCTTC
TRBJ1-3,TRBV10-3,.,.,CAISLGVSGNTIYF,TGTGCCATCAGTTTAGGGGTCTCTGGAAACACCATATATTTT
TRBJ2-5,TRBV7-8,TRBD2,.,CASSKTSGVETQYF,TGTGCCAGCAGCAAGACTAGCGGGGTTGAGACCCAGTACTTC
TRBJ2-7,TRBV6-5,TRBD1,.,CASRGDRAAYEQYF,TGTGCCAGCAGGGGTGACAGGGCAGCCTACGAGCAGTACTTC
TRBJ2-2,TRBV24-1,.,.,CAAFDRIPRFSNTGELFF,TGTGCCGCCTTTGACAGGATCCCCCGCTTCTCGAACACCGGGGAGCTGTTTTTT
TRBJ2-1,TRBV11-2,.,.,CASSPGMPIYNEQFF,TGTGCCAGCAGCCCCGGGATGCCCATCTACAATGAGCAGTTCTTC
TRBJ2-1,TRBV23-1,TRBD1,.,CASSHPPSGTGFYNEQFF,TGCGCCAGCAGCCACCCCCCCTCCGGGACAGGGTTCTACAATGAGCAGTTCTTC
TRBJ2-4,TRBV3-1/TRBV3-2,TRBD1,.,CASSQDHRGTGREKVQYF,TGTGCCAGCAGCCAAGATCATAGGGGGACAGGGAGGGAAAAAGTTCAGTACTTC
TRBJ2-3,TRBV29-1,TRBD2,.,CSVRLAGGSGSTDTQYF,TGCAGCGTGCGACTAGCGGGGGGCAGCGGGAGCACAGATACGCAGTATTTT
TRBJ1-6,TRBV27,TRBD1,.,CASSLYIGGGQNNSPLHF,TGTGCCAGCAGTTTATACATCGGGGGGGGACAGAATAATTCACCCCTCCACTTT
TRBJ1-6,TRBV19,TRBD1,.,CASTGQGVGSPLHF,TGTGCCAGTACCGGACAGGGGGTAGGGTCACCCCTCCACTTT
TRBJ2-7,TRBV5-6,TRBD1,.,CASSPGQGAGEYF,TGTGCCAGCAGCCCGGGACAGGGGGCCGGAGAGTACTTC
TRBJ2-5,TRBV7-2,TRBD2,.,CASSSTGGPGETQYF,TGTGCCAGCAGCTCCACGGGGGGGCCAGGGGAGACCCAGTACTTC
TRBJ1-4,TRBV11-2,TRBD1,.,CASSPRGTGEYGLFF,TGTGCCAGCAGCCCACGGGGGACAGGGGAGTATGGACTGTTTTTT
TRBJ1-2,TRBV19,TRBD1,.,CASSTKPTGGGYGYTF,TGTGCCAGTAGTACGAAGCCCACAGGGGGCGGTTATGGCTACACCTTC
TRBJ2-5,TRBV29-1,.,.,CSVEEGAGETQYF,TGCAGCGTTGAAGAGGGTGCGGGCGAGACCCAGTACTTC
TRBJ2-5,TRBV7-9,TRBD2,.,CASSFPVAGGHRETQYF,TGTGCCAGCAGCTTCCCCGTAGCGGGGGGGCACCGGGAGACCCAGTACTTC
TRBJ2-7,TRBV19,TRBD1,.,CASSIAARGYEQYF,TGTGCCAGTAGTATAGCCGCCAGGGGGTACGAGCAGTACTTC
TRBJ1-1,TRBV7-2,.,.,CASSLDYRNTEAFF,TGTGCCAGCAGCTTAGATTACAGGAACACTGAAGCTTTCTTT
TRBJ2-7,TRBV14,TRBD1,few,CASSQGRGLSYEQYF,TGTGCCAGCAGCCAGGGCAGGGGGCTCTCCTACGAGCAGTACTTC
TRBJ2-3,TRBV10-1,.,.,CASSESQGWADTQYF,TGCGCCAGCAGTGAGTCGCAGGGTTGGGCAGATACGCAGTATTTT
TRBJ2-7,TRBV5-5,.,.,CASTQGAYEQYF,TGTGCCAGCACCCAAGGGGCCTACGAGCAGTACTTC
TRBJ2-7,TRBV5-6,TRBD2,.,CASSHLAGGRYEQYF,TGTGCCAGCAGCCATTTAGCGGGGGGGCGGTACGAGCAGTACTTC
TRBJ2-5,TRBV2,.,.,CASEVYAGAEETQYF,TGTGCCAGCGAGGTTTACGCGGGGGCCGAAGAGACCCAGTACTTC
TRBJ1-2,TRBV9,.,.,CASSVAGMDYGYTF,TGTGCCAGCAGCGTAGCTGGCATGGACTATGGCTACACCTTC
TRBJ2-3,TRBV9,TRBD2,.,CASSVVGLAGADTSSTDTQYF,TGTGCCAGCAGCGTAGTAGGTCTAGCGGGGGCCGACACATCTAGCACAGATACGCAGTATTTT
TRBJ2-4,TRBV19,TRBD1,.,CASSLLPRDRGHGQDIQYF,TGTGCCAGTAGCCTCCTTCCCCGGGACAGGGGGCATGGGCAAGACATTCAGTACTTC
TRBJ2-1,TRBV10-1,.,few,CASSAGATYNEQFF,TGCGCCAGCAGTGCAGGGGCGACCTACAATGAGCAGTTCTTC
TRBJ1-3,TRBV11-2,.,.,CASSLGTDGNTIYF,TGTGCCAGCAGCTTAGGGACAGATGGAAACACCATATATTTT
TRBJ1-4,TRBV5-1,.,.,CASSLDTGTEKLFF,TGCGCCAGCAGCTTGGATACAGGGACGGAAAAACTGTTTTTT
TRBJ1-2,TRBV9,.,.,CASSVTEGGVYGYTF,TGTGCCAGCAGCGTAACGGAAGGGGGAGTCTATGGCTACACCTTC
TRBJ1-3,TRBV6-2/TRBV6-3,.,once,CASSYRGLKAGNTIYF,TGTGCCAGCAGTTATCGAGGGCTTAAGGCTGGAAACACCATATATTTT
TRBJ2-1,TRBV4-1,.,.,CASSHVYNEQFF,TGCGCCAGCAGCCACGTCTACAATGAGCAGTTCTTC
TRBJ2-3,TRBV6-5,.,few,CASSYSATVGTQYF,TGTGCCAGCAGTTACTCGGCAACAGTGGGTACGCAGTATTTT
TRBJ1-4,TRBV18,.,.,CASSPGSGEDEKLFF,TGTGCCAGCTCACCAGGCAGCGGGGAGGATGAAAAACTGTTTTTT
TRBJ1-1,TRBV25-1,.,.,CASSLGELNTEAFF,TGTGCCAGCAGTCTCGGGGAACTGAACACTGAAGCTTTCTTT
TRBJ2-2,TRBV4-1,.,.,CASSQDNWSGELFF,TGCGCCAGCAGCCAAGATAATTGGAGCGGGGAGCTGTTTTTT
TRBJ1-1,TRBV2,.,.,CASSERWRVPEAFF,TGTGCCAGCAGTGAACGCTGGAGGGTACCTGAAGCTTTCTTT
TRBJ2-6,TRBV5-1,TRBD2,.,CASTPSRRLAGDTAGANVLTF,TGCGCCAGCACGCCGTCGAGAAGGCTAGCGGGGGACACAGCAGGGGCCAACGTCCTGACTTTC
TRBJ1-5,TRBV18,.,.,CASSRNPGGAYSNQPQHF,TGTGCCAGCTCTCGCAATCCGGGGGGGGCGTATAGCAATCAGCCCCAGCATTTT
TRBJ1-2,TRBV5-4,.,.,CASSPRERGNYGYTF,TGTGCCAGCAGCCCCCGGGAGAGGGGCAACTATGGCTACACCTTC
TRBJ2-2,TRBV5-5,TRBD1,once,CASSPGTVELFF,TGTGCCAGCAGCCCCGGGACAGTGGAGCTGTTTTTT
TRBJ2-7,TRBV2,TRBD2,once,CASSGAGAFLYEQYF,TGTGCCAGCAGTGGAGCGGGGGCCTTCCTCTACGAGCAGTACTTC
TRBJ2-7,TRBV6-5,.,.,CASSYRETPYEQYF,TGTGCCAGCAGTTACAGGGAGACCCCCTACGAGCAGTACTTC
TRBJ1-2,TRBV29-1,.,.,CSVGSWAGGGHYGYTF,TGCAGCGTTGGTTCATGGGCAGGCGGGGGCCATTATGGCTACACCTTC
TRBJ1-6,TRBV6-5,.,.,CASRPTEGGGSPLHF,TGTGCCAGCAGGCCCACCGAAGGGGGAGGGTCACCCCTCCACTTT
TRBJ2-1,TRBV4-1,TRBD2,few,CASSQVTSGQASYNEQFF,TGCGCCAGCAGCCAAGTAACTAGCGGTCAAGCCTCGTACAATGAGCAGTTCTTC
TRBJ2-5,TRBV25-1,TRBD1,.,CASSAPGQAHIKEETQYF,TGTGCCAGCAGTGCTCCGGGACAGGCACACATCAAGGAGGAGACCCAGTACTTC
TRBJ1-3,TRBV12-3/TRBV12-4,.,once,CASSHTEGNTIYF,TGTGCCAGCAGCCACACAGAAGGAAACACCATATATTTT
TRBJ2-3,TRBV27,.,.,CASRQSGTDTQYF,TGTGCCAGCAGACAAAGCGGGACAGATACGCAGTATTTT
TRBJ2-3,TRBV5-6,TRBD2,.,CASSWEGDTQYF,TGTGCCAGCAGCTGGGAGGGGGATACGCAGTATTTT
TRBJ2-2,TRBV5-1,TRBD2,.,CASSLTSGGPGELFF,TGCGCCAGCAGCCTCACTAGCGGGGGGCCCGGGGAGCTGTTTTTT
TRBJ2-5,TRBV19,.,.,CASSMRGETQYF,TGTGCCAGTAGTATGAGGGGGGAGACCCAGTACTTC